This T cell receptor (beta chain) was identified during a study of blood T cell repertoires in COVID-19. This clone has only one observation. Participants' reported clinical history set cohort assignment. As handled by the study authors: Amplified reference gene primers provided the basis for estimating nucleated cell counts. Produced via immunoSEQ multiplex PCR; TCRdb's table is partial and in-frame only. D and trimming come from the DNA, and the V and J calls and clone size come from that table. This table has 250,000 or so clones, nearly 90% appearing once. The V gene's germline CDR1 is MNHEY and CDR2 SVGEGT. This CDR3 contains 13 residues. The germline V and J ends were trimmed by 4 bases and 6 bases, with 13 bases remaining between them.

The chain recombines TRBV6-2 or TRBV6-3 with TRBJ2-7; weak D call: TRBD1 (6 bases). Sequencing input: PBMCs or T cells enriched from blood (not recorded which). This receptor was identified in a man aged 25-40 years who had recovered from COVID-19. DNA of the CDR3: TGTGCCAGCAGTTGGGGACAACAGGTCGAGCAGTACTTC. This encodes CASSWGQQVEQYF.